The sequence of this T cell receptor (beta chain) was determined in a study of monozygotic twins with inflammatory bowel disease. Whole-study results and caveats: TCRbeta diversity (inverse Simpson) was lower in IBD patients than in healthy co-twins.

CDR3 length: 12 amino acids. Germline-derived CDR1 and CDR2 are DFQATT and SNEGSKA (reference sequence). TCRdb reanalyzed the 5' RACE reads and collapses them to one entry per CDR3 protein, without DNA. The repertoire table contains 90,000 to 110,000 distinct CDR3 sequences. With respect to this clonotype: The antigen remains undetermined.

The source material was blood. This chain links TRBV20-1 with TRBJ2-7; TCRdb designates TRBD1, a call that cannot be tested without DNA. The sequence came from a human donor with ulcerative colitis or Crohn's disease, or a healthy co-twin of an affected twin (not recorded which). The CDR3: CSATSSGDEQYF.